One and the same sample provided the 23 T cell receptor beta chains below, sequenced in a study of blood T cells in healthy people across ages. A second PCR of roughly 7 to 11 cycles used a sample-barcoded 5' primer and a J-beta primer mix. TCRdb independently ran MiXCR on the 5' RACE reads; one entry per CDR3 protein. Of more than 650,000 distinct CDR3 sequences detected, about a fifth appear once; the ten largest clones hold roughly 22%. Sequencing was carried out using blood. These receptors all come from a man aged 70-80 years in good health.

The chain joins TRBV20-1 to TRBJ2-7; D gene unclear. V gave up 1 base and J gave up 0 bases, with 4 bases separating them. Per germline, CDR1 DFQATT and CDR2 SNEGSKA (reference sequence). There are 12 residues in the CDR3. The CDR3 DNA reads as TGCAGTGCTAGAGGTAGCTCCTACGAGCAGTACGTC. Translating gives CSARGSSYEQYV.

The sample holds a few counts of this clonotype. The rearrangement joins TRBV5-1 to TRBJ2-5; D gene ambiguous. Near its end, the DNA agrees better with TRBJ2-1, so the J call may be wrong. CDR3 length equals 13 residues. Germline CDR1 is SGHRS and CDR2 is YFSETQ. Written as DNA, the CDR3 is TGCGCCAGCAGCTTGATTCCCGGAAATGAGCAGTTCTTC. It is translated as CASSLIPGNEQFF.

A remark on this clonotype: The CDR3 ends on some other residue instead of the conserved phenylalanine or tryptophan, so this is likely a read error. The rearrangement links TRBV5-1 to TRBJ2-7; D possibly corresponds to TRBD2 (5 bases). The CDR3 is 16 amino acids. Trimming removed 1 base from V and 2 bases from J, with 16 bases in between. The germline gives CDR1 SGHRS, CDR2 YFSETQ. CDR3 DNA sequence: TGCGCCAGCAGCTTGAGAGAGGGCACCTTTACCTACGAGCAGTACTAC. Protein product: CASSLREGTFTYEQYY.

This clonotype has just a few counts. Here the CDR3 reads CASSQGRSDRGGYTF. CDR3 DNA sequence: TGTGCCAGCAGCCAAGGACGTTCTGACAGGGGCGGCTACACCTTC. The rearrangement uses TRBV14 and TRBJ1-2; the match to TRBD1 covers 8 bases. This CDR3 is built from 15 residues. V gave up 1 base and J gave up 8 bases; unmatched junction bases: 9. Germline V gene sequence: CDR1 SGHDN, CDR2 FVKESK.

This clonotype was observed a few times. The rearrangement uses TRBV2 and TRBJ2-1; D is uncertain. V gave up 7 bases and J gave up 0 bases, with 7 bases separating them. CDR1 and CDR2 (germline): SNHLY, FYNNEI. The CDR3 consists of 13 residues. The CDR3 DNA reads TGTGCCAGCAAAGGGATCTCCTACAATGAGCAGTTCTTC. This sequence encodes CASKGISYNEQFF.

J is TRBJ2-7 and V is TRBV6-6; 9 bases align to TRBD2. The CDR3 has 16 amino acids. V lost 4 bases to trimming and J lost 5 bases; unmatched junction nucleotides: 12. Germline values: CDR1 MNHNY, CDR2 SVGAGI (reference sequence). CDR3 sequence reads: CASSSPLAGAHHEQYF. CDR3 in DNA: TGTGCCAGCAGTTCCCCCTTAGCGGGAGCCCACCACGAGCAGTACTTC.

CDR3 DNA sequence: TGTGCCAGCAGCCAACGGACCGGGACAGGGGCCACTGAAGCTTTCTTT. As protein: CASSQRTGTGATEAFF. The rearrangement uses TRBV7-9 and TRBJ1-1; TRBD1 aligns across 10 bases. Germline-derived CDR1 and CDR2 are SEHNR and FQNEAQ (reference sequence). V lost 5 bases and J lost 4; bases outside the gene matches: 10. The CDR3 runs 16 residues.

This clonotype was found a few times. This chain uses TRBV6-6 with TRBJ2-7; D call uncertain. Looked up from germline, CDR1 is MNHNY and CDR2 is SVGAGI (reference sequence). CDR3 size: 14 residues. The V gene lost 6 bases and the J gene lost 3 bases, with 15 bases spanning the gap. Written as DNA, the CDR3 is TGTGCCAGCAGCTCCCGGGTAGGTTTCTACGAGCAGTACGTC. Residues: CASSSRVGFYEQYV.

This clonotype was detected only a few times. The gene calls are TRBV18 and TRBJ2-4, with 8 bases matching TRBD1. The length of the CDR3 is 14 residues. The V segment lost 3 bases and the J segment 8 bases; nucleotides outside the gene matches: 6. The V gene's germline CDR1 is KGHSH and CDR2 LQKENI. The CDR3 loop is CASSPYDRGDIQYF. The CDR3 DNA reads TGTGCCAGCTCACCCTACGACAGGGGTGACATTCAGTACTTC.

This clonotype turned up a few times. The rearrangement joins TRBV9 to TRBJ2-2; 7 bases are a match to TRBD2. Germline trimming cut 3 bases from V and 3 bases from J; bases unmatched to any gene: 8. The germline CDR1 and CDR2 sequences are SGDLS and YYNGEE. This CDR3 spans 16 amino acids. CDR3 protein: CASSGTWGGDTGELFF. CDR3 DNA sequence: TGTGCCAGCAGCGGAACCTGGGGAGGGGACACCGGGGAGCTGTTTTTT.

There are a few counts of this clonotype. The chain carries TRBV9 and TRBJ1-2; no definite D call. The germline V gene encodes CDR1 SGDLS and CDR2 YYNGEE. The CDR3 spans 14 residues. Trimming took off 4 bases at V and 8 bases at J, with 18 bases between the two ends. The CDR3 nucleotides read TGTGCCAGCAGCCCTATCCGGGTCGATTACGGCTACACCTTC. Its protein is CASSPIRVDYGYTF.

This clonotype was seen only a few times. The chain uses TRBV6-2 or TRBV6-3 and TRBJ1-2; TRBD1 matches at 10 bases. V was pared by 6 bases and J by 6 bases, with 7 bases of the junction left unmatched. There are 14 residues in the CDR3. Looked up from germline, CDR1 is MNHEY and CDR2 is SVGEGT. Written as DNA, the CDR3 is TGTGCCAGCAGCCGGGACAGGGGAGGTCATGGCTACACCTTC. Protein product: CASSRDRGGHGYTF.

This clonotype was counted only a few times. CDR3 DNA: TGTGCCAGCAGCCTTCGACAGGGTGCTAGCTATGGCTACACCTTC. Translation gives CASSLRQGASYGYTF. The gene calls are TRBV7-8 and TRBJ1-2; 7 bases line up with TRBD1. The CDR3 consists of 15 residues. Losses at the gene ends were 5 bases for V and 4 bases for J; bases not matched to a gene: 10. Germline CDR1 SGHVS, CDR2 FQNEAQ.

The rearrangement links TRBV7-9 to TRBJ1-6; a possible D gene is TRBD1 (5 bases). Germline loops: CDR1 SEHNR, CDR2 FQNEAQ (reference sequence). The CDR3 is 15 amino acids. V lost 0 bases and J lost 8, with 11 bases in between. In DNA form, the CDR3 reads TGTGCCAGCAGCTTAGCGACCCAGGGAGATTCACCCCTCCACTTT. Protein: CASSLATQGDSPLHF.

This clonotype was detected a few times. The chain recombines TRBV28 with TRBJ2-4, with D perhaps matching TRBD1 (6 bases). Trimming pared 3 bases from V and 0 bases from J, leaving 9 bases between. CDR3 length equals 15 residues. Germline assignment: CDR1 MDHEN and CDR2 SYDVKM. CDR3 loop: CASSLTGQAKNIQYF. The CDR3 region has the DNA TGTGCCAGCAGTTTGACAGGTCAAGCCAAAAACATTCAGTACTTC.

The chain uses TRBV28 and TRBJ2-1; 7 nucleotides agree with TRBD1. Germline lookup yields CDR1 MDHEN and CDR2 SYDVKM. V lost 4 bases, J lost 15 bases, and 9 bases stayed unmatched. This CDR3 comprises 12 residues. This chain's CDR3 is CASSSRQGLGFF. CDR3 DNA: TGTGCCAGCAGTTCCCGACAGGGTTTAGGGTTCTTC.

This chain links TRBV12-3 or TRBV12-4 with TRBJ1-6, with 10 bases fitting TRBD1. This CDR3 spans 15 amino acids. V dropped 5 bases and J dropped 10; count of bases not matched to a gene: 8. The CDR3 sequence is CASSPGDRGNSPLHF. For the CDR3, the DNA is TGTGCCAGCAGTCCCGGGGACAGGGGTAACTCACCCCTCCACTTT.

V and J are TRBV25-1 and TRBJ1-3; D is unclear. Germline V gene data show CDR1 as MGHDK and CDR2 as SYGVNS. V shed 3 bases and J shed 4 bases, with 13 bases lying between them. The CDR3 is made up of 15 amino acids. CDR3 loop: CASSDPGIRGNTIYF. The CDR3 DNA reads TGTGCCAGCAGTGACCCCGGGATCCGGGGAAACACCATATATTTT.

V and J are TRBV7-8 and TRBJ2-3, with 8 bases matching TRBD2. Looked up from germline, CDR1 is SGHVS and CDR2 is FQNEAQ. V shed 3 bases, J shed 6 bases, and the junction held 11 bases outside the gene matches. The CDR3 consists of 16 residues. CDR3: CASSFGYGREGDTQYF. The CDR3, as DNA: TGTGCCAGCAGCTTTGGGTACGGACGGGAGGGGGATACGCAGTATTTT.

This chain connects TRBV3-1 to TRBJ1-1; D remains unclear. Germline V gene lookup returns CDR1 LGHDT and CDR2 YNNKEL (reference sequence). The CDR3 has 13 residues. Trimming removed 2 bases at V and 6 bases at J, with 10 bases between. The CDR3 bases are TGTGCCAGCAGCCAAACAGAGAAGTCTGAAGCTTTCTTT. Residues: CASSQTEKSEAFF.

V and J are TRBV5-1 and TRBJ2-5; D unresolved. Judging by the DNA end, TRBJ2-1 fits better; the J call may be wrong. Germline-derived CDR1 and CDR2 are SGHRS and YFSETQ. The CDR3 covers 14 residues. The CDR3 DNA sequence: TGCGCCAGCAGCTCTGACTCAGGTCACGATGAGCAGTTCTTC. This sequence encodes CASSSDSGHDEQFF.

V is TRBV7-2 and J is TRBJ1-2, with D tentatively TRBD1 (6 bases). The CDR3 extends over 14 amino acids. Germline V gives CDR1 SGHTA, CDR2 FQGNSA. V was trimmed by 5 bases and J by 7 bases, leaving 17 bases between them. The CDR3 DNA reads TGTGCCAGCAGCGTCTGGCAGGGGAGAGGTGGCTACACCTTC. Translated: CASSVWQGRGGYTF.

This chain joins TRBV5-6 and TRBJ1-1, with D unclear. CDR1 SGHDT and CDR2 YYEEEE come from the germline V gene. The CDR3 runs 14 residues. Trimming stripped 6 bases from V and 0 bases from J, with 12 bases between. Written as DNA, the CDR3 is TGTGCCAGCACCCCGGACGGGATGAACACTGAAGCTTTCTTT. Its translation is CASTPDGMNTEAFF.